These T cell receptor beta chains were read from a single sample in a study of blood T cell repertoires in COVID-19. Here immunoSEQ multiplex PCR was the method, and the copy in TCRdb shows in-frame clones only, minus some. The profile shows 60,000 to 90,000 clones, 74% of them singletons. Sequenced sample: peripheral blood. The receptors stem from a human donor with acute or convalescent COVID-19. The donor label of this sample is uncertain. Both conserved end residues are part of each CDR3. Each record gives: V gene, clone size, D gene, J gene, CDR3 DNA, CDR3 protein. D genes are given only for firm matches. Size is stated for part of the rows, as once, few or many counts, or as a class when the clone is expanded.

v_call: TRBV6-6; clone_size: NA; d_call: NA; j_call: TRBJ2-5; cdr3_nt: TGTGCCAGCAGTTACGGACAGCGGAGACAAGAGACCCAGTACTTC; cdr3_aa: CASSYGQRRQETQYF
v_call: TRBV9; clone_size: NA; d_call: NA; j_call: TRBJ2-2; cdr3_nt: TGTGCCAGCAGCGTAGTCGGGATGGACACCGGGGAGCTGTTTTTT; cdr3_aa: CASSVVGMDTGELFF
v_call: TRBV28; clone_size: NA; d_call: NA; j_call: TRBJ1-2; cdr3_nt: TGTGCCAGCAGAGCTGGGGGGTCCAACTATGGCTACACCTTC; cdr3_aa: CASRAGGSNYGYTF
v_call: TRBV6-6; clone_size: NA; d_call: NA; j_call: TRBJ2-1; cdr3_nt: TGTGCCAGCAAAAGGGGCGGATCCTACAATGAGCAGTTCTTC; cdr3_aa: CASKRGGSYNEQFF
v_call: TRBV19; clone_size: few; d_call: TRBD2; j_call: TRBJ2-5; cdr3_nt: TGTGCCAGTAGTATTAGCGGGGGTCCAGAGACCCAGTACTTC; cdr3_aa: CASSISGGPETQYF
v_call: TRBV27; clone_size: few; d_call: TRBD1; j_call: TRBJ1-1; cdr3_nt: TGTGCCAGCAGTTCGGGACAGACAATGAACACTGAAGCTTTCTTT; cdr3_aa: CASSSGQTMNTEAFF
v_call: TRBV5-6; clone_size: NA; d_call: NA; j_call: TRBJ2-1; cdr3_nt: TGTGCCAGCAGCTTGGGTGGGAGCCCCACCCTTAATGAGCAGTTCTTC; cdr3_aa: CASSLGGSPTLNEQFF
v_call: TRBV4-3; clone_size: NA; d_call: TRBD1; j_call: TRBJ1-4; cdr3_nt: TGCGCCAGCAGCCAGACAGGGGGAGAAAAACTGTTTTTT; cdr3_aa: CASSQTGGEKLFF
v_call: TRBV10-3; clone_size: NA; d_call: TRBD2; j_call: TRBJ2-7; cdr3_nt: TGTGCCATCAGCTACGCAAGAGCGGGAGTAGAAGAGCAGTACTTC; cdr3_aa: CAISYARAGVEEQYF
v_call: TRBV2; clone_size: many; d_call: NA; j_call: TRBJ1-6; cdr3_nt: TGTGCCAGCAGCCCAGACAGATCACCCCTCCACTTT; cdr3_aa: CASSPDRSPLHF
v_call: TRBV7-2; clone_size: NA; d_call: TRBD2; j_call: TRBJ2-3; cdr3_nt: TGTGCCAGCAGCTTAGGGCTAGCGGGGGGTGGGGTAAATACGCAGTATTTT; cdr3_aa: CASSLGLAGGGVNTQYF
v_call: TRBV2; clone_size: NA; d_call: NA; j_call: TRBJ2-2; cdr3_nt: TGTGCCAGCAGTGAAGCGCGAGCGAACACCGGGGAGCTGTTTTTT; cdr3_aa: CASSEARANTGELFF
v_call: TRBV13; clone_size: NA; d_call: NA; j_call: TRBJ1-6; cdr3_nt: TGTGCCAGCAGGGTACAGTCCAATAATTCACCCCTCCACTTT; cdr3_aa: CASRVQSNNSPLHF
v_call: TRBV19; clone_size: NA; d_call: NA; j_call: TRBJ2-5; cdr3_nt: TGTGCCAGTAGTATGTTCTTGTGGCAGAGGGAGACCCAGTACTTC; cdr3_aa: CASSMFLWQRETQYF
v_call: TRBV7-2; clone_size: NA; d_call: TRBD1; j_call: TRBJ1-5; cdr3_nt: TGTGCCAGCAGCTTAGCAGGGGGCAAGGGTCAGCCCCAGCATTTT; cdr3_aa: CASSLAGGKGQPQHF
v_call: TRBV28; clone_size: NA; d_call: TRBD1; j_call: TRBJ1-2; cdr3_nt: TGTGCCAGCAGTTTATTTATGAATGGGGGACAGGGCGTATCGGATGGCTACACCTTC; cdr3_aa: CASSLFMNGGQGVSDGYTF
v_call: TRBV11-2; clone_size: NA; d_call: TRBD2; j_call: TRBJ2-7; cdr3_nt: TGTGCCAGCAGGGGGCTCAGGCGGGAGGGTTACGAGCAGTACTTC; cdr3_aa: CASRGLRREGYEQYF
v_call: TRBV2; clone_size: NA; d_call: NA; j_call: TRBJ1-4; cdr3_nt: TGTGCCAGCAAGAGGTGGAATGAAAAACTGTTTTTT; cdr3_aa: CASKRWNEKLFF
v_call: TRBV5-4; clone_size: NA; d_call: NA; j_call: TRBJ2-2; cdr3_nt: TGTGCCAGCAGCTTGCGTGCGAACACCGGGGAGCTGTTTTTT; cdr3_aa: CASSLRANTGELFF
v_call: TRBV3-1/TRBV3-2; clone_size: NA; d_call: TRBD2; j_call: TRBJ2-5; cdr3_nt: TGTGCCAGCAGCCAACAACCGACTAGCGGGAAGACCCAGTACTTC; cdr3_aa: CASSQQPTSGKTQYF
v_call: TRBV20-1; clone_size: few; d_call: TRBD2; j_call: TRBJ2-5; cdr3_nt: TGCAGTGCTAGTACCCTAGCGGGACAAGAGACCCAGTACTTC; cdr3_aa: CSASTLAGQETQYF
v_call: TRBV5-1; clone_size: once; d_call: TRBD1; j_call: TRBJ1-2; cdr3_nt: TGCGCCAGCAGCTTGGAGGGGCAGGGGGGAAAGAATGGCTACACCTTC; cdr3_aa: CASSLEGQGGKNGYTF
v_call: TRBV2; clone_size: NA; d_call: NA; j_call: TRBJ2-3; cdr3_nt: TGTGCCAGCCTTGCCCGGGGTACCACAGATACGCAGTATTTT; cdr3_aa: CASLARGTTDTQYF
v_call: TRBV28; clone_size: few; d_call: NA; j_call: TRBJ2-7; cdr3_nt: TGTGCCAGCAGTTCAGGCTACGAGCAGTACTTC; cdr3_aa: CASSSGYEQYF
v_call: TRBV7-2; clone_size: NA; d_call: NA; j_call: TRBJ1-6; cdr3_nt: TGTGCCAGCAGCTTACAGTCCCCACAGTCCGTGGCACCCCTCCACTTT; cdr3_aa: CASSLQSPQSVAPLHF
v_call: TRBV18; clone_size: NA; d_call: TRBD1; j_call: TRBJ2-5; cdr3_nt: TGTGCCAGCTCACTCAACAGGGGAAGAGAGACCCAGTACTTC; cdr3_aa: CASSLNRGRETQYF
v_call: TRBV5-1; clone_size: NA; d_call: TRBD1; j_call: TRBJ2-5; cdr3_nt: TGCGCCAGCAGCTCCCGACAGGGGTCCCAAGAGACCCAGTACTTC; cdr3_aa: CASSSRQGSQETQYF
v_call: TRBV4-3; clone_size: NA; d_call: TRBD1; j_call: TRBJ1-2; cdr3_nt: TGCGCCAGCAGCCAAGAGGGCAGGGGGGACGGCTACACCTTC; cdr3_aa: CASSQEGRGDGYTF
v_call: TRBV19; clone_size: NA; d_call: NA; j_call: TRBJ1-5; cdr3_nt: TGTGCCAGTAGTTTCCGGGATCAATGGGAGCCCCAGCATTTT; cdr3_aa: CASSFRDQWEPQHF
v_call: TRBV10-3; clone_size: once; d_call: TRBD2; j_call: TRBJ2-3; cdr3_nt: TGTGCCATCAGTTCACGGACTAGCGGTAGCACAGATACGCAGTATTTT; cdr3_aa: CAISSRTSGSTDTQYF
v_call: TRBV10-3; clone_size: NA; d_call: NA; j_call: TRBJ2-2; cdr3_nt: TGTGCCATCAGCACAGTCACCGGGGAGCTGTTTTTT; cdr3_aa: CAISTVTGELFF
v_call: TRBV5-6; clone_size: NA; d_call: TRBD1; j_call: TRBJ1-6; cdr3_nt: TGTGCCAGCAGTTTTCGGGACAGGTCCTCACCCCTCCACTTT; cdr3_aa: CASSFRDRSSPLHF
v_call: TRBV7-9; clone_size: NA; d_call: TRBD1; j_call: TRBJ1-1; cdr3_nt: TGTGCCAGCAGCCCGGACAGGGGAAACACTGAAGCTTTCTTT; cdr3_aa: CASSPDRGNTEAFF
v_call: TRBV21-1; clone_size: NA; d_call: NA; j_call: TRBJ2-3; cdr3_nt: TGTGCCAGCAGTACCAGCGGGAGAGGGACAGATACGCAGTATTTT; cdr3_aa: CASSTSGRGTDTQYF
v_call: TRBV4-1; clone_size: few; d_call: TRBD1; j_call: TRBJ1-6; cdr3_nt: TGCGCCAGCAGCCACCTCACAGACAGGGTGGGGTCACCCCTCCACTTT; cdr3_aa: CASSHLTDRVGSPLHF
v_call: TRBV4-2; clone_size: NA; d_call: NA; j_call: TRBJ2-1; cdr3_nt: TGTGCCAGCAGCCAAGAAATAGATGAGCAGTTCTTC; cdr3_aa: CASSQEIDEQFF
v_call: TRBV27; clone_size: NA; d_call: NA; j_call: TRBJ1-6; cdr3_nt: TGTGCCAGCTCCATGACCAGCGGGATTCGTTCACCCCTCCACTTT; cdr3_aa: CASSMTSGIRSPLHF
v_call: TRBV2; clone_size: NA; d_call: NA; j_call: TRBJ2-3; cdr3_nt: TGTGCCAGCGGGGCGCCTAGCGCGCGCACAGATACGCAGTATTTT; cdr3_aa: CASGAPSARTDTQYF
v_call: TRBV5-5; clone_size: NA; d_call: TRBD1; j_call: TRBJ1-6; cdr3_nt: TGTGCCAGCAGCTACGGACAGGGGCATAATTCACCCCTCCACTTT; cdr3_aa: CASSYGQGHNSPLHF